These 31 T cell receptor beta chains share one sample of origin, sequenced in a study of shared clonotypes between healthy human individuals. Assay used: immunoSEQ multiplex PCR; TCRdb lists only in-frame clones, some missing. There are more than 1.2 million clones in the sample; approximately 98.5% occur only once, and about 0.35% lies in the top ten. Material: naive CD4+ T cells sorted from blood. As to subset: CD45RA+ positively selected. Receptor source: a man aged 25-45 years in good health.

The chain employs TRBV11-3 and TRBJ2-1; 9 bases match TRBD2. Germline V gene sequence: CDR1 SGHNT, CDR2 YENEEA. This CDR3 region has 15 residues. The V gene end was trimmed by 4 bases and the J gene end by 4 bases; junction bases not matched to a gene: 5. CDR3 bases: TGTGCCAGCAGCTCGACTAGCGGCCAATACAATGAGCAGTTCTTC. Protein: CASSSTSGQYNEQFF.

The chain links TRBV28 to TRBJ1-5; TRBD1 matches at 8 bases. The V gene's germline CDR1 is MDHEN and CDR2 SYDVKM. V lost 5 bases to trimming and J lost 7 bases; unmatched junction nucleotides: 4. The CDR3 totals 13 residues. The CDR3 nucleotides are TGTGCCAGCAGTCTGCAGGGGGCCCAGCCCCAGCATTTT. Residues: CASSLQGAQPQHF.

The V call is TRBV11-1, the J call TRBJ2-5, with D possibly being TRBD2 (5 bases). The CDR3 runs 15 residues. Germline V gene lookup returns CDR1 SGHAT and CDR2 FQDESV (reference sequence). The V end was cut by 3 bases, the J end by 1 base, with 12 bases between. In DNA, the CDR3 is TGTGCCAGCAGCTTCGATTCCGGGATCCAAGAGACCCAGTACTTC. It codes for CASSFDSGIQETQYF.

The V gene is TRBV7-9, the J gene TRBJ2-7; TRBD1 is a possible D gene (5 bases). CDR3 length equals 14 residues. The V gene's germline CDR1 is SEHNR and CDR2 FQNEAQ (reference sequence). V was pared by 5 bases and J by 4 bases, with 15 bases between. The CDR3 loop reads CASSRRTLGYEQYF. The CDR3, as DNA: TGTGCCAGCAGCCGACGGACATTAGGTTACGAGCAGTACTTC. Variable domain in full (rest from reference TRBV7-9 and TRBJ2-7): DTGVSQNPRHKITKRGQNVTFRCDPISEHNRLYWYRQTLGQGPEFLTYFQNEAQLEKSRLLSDRFSAERPKGSFSTLEIQRTEQGDSAMYLCASSRRTLGYEQYFGPGTRLTVT.

CDR3 sequence: CASSLESHFTDTQYF. The DNA of the CDR3 is TGCGCCAGCAGCTTAGAATCCCACTTCACAGATACGCAGTATTTT. The V and J genes are TRBV4-3 and TRBJ2-3; D unclear. The CDR3 extends over 15 amino acids. Looked up from germline, CDR1 is LGHNA and CDR2 is YSLEER. The V gene lost 5 bases and the J gene lost 2 bases, with 14 bases spanning the gap.

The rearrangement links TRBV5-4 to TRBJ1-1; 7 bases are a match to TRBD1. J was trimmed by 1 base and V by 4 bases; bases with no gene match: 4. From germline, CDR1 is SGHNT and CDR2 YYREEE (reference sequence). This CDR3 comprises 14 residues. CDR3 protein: CASSGGQSNTEAFF. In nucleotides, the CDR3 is TGTGCCAGCAGCGGGGGACAGTCGAACACTGAAGCTTTCTTT.

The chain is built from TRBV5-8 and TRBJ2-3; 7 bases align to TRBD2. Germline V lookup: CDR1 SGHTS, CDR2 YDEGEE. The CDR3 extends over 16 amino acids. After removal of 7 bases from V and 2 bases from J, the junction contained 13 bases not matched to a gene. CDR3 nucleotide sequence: TGTGCCAGCCCCCCCGGCACTAGCGCCCTCACAGATACGCAGTATTTT. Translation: CASPPGTSALTDTQYF.

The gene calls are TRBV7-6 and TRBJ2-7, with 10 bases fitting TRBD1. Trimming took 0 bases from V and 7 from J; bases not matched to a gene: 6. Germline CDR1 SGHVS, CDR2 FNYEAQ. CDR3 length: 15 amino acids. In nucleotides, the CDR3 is TGTGCCAGCAGCTTAGCGGGACAGGGGCCTGGTGAGCAGTACTTC. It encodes CASSLAGQGPGEQYF. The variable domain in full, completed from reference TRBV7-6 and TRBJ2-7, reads GAGVSQSPRYKVTKRGQDVALRCDPISGHVSLYWYRQALGQGPEFLTYFNYEAQQDKSGLPNDRFSAERPEGSISTLTIQRTEQRDSAMYRCASSLAGQGPGEQYFGPGTRLTVT.

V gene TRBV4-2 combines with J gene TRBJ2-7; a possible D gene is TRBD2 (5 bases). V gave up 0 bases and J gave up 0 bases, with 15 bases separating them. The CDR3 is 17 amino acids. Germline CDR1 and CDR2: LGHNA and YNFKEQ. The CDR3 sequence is CASSQDVGLGSSYEQYF. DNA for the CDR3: TGTGCCAGCAGCCAAGATGTCGGATTGGGGAGCTCCTACGAGCAGTACTTC.

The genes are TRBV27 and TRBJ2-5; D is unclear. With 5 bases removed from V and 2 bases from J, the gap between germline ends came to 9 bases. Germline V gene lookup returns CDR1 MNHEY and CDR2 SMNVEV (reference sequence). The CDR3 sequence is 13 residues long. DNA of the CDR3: TGTGCCAGCAGTCAACCGAAACAAGAGACCCAGTACTTC. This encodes CASSQPKQETQYF.

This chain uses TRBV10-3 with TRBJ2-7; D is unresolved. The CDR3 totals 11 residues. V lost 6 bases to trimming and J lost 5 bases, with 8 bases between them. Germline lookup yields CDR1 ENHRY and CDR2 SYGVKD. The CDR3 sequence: CAIRAYHEQYF. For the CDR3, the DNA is TGTGCCATCAGAGCGTATCACGAGCAGTACTTC.

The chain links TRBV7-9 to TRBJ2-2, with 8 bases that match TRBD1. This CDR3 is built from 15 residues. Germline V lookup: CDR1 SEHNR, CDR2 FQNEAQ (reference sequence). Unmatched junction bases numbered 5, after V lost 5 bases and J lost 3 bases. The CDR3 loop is CASSIGQGDTGELFF. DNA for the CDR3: TGTGCCAGCAGCATAGGACAGGGTGACACCGGGGAGCTGTTTTTT.

CDR3 region: CASSLEGSGVETSYNSPLHF. The CDR3 DNA reads as TGCGCCAGCAGCTTGGAGGGGTCAGGCGTGGAGACCTCCTATAATTCACCCCTCCACTTT. The chain combines TRBV5-1 with TRBJ1-6, with D possibly being TRBD1 (5 bases). Trimming took off 0 bases at V and 0 bases at J, with 19 bases between the two ends. The CDR3 covers 20 residues. Germline loops: CDR1 SGHRS, CDR2 YFSETQ.

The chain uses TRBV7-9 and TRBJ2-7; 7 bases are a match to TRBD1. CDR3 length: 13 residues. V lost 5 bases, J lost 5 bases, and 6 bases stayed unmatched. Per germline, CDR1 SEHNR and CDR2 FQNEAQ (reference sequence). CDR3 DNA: TGTGCCAGCAGCCCCAGGGGGAATAACGAGCAGTACTTC. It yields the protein CASSPRGNNEQYF.

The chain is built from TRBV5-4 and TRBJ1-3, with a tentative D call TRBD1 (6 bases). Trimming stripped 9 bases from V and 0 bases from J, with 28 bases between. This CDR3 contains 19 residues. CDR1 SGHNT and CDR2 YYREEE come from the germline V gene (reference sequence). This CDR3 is CANSRDRRSRRVSGNTIYF. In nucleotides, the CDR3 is TGTGCCAACTCCAGAGACAGGCGGTCTCGCAGGGTCTCTGGAAACACCATATATTTT.

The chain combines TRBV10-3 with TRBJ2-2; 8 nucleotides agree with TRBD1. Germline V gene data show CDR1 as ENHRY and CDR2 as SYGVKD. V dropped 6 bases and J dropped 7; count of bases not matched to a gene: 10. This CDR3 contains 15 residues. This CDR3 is CAIRLTGVGNGELFF. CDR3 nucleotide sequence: TGTGCCATCAGATTGACAGGGGTAGGGAACGGGGAGCTGTTTTTT.

CDR3 region: CASSPPKGPSTEAFF. The CDR3 DNA sequence: TGTGCCAGCTCACCACCCAAGGGGCCGAGCACTGAAGCTTTCTTT. V and J are TRBV18 and TRBJ1-1, with a tentative D call TRBD1 (5 bases). The CDR3 extends over 15 amino acids. V lost 0 bases, J lost 4 bases, and 12 bases lay in between. CDR1 and CDR2 (germline): KGHSH, LQKENI.

This chain's CDR3 is CAWTPPQLYEAFF. The CDR3 DNA reads as TGTGCCTGGACCCCCCCCCAGCTTTATGAAGCTTTCTTT. V usage is TRBV30 and J usage is TRBJ1-1; D uncertain. CDR3 length: 13 amino acids. The germline CDR1 and CDR2 sequences are GTSNPN and SVGIG (reference sequence). The ends were cut back, 4 bases at V and 7 bases at J, with 16 bases in the middle.

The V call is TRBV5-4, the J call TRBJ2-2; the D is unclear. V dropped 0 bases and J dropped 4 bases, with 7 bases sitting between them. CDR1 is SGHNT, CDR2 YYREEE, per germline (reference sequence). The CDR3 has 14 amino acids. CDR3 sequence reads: CASSLAGPTGELFF. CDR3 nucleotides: TGTGCCAGCAGCTTGGCCGGACCCACCGGGGAGCTGTTTTTT. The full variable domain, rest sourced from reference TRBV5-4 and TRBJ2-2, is ETGVTQSPTHLIKTRGQQVTLRCSSQSGHNTVSWYQQALGQGPQFIFQYYREEENGRGNFPPRFSGLQFPNYSSELNVNALELDDSALYLCASSLAGPTGELFFGEGSRLTVL.

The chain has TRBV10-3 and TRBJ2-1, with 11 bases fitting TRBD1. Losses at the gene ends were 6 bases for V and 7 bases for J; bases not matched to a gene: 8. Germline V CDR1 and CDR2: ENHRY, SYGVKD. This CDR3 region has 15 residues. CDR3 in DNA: TGTGCCATCAGCCTCACGGGACAGGGGGTGAATGAGCAGTTCTTC. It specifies CAISLTGQGVNEQFF.

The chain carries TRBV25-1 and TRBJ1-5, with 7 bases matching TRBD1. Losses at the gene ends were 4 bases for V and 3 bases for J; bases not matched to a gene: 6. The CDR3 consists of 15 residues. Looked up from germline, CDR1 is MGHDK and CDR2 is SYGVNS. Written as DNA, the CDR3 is TGTGCCAGCAGTGGTACAGGGGTTGACAATCAGCCCCAGCATTTT. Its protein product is CASSGTGVDNQPQHF.

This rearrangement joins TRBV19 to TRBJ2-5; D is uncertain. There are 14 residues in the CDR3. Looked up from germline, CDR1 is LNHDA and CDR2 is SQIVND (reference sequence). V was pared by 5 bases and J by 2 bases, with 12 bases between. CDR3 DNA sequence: TGTGCCAGTAGTCCCTCTGACTTGCAAGAGACCCAGTACTTC. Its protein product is CASSPSDLQETQYF. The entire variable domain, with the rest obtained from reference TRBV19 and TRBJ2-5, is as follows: DGGITQSPKYLFRKEGQNVTLSCEQNLNHDAMYWYRQDPGQGLRLIYYSQIVNDFQKGDIAEGYSVSREKKESFPLTVTSAQKNPTAFYLCASSPSDLQETQYFGPGTRLLVL.

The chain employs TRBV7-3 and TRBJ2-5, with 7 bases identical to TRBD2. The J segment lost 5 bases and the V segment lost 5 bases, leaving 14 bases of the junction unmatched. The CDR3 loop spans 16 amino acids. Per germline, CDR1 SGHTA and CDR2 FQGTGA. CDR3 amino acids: CASSRGWGGRMETQYF. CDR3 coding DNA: TGTGCCAGCAGCCGGGGTTGGGGCGGGAGAATGGAGACCCAGTACTTC.

This CDR3 is CASSPLRAATDTQYF. CDR3 bases: TGTGCCAGCTCACCACTCAGGGCGGCCACAGATACGCAGTATTTT. The V and J genes are TRBV18 and TRBJ2-3; maybe TRBD1 (5 bases). The V end lost 1 base, the J end lost 2 bases, and 10 bases lay between the germline ends. Germline V gene lookup returns CDR1 KGHSH and CDR2 LQKENI. This CDR3 has 15 residues.

The CDR3 nucleotides are TGTGCCAGTAGTATAGGAGCGACAGGGGGGCAAGAGACCCAGTACTTC. Translation: CASSIGATGGQETQYF. The chain employs TRBV19 and TRBJ2-5, with 9 bases lining up with TRBD1. CDR1 is LNHDA and CDR2 is SQIVND in the germline V gene (reference sequence). CDR3 length: 16 residues. V lost 1 base and J lost 2; bases outside the gene matches: 5.

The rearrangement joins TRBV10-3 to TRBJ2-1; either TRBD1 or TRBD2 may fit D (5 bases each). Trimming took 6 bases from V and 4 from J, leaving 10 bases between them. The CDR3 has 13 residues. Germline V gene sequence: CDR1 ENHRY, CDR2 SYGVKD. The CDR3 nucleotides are TGTGCCATCAGACTAGAGGGGTACAATGAGCAGTTCTTC. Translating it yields CAIRLEGYNEQFF.

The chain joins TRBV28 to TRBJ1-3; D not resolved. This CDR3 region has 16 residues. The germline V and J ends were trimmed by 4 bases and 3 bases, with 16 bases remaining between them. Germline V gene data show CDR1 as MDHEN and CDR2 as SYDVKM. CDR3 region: CASSWRLGLSGNTIYF. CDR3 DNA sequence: TGTGCCAGCAGTTGGCGCCTTGGGTTAAGTGGAAACACCATATATTTT.

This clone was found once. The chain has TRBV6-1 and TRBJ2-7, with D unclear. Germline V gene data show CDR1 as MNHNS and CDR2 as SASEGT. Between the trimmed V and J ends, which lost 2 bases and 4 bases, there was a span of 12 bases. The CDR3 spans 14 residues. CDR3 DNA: TGTGCCAGCAGTGAAAGGGAAGGTGGGTACGAGCAGTACTTC. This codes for CASSEREGGYEQYF.

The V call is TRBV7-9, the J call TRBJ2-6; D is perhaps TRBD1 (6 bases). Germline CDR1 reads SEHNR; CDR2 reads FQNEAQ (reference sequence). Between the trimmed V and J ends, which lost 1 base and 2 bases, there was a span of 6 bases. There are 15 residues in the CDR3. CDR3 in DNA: TGTGCCAGCAGCTTAGACAGGGCTGGGGCCAACGTCCTGACTTTC. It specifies CASSLDRAGANVLTF.

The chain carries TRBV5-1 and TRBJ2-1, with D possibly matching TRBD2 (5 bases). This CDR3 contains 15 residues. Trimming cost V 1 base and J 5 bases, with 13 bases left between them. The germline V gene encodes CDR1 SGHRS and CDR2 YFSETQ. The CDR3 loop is CASSLQRQNDNEQFF. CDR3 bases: TGCGCCAGCAGCTTGCAGCGGCAGAATGACAATGAGCAGTTCTTC.

CDR3 in DNA: TGTGCCAGCAGTTACTCGCTAGCATACAATGAGCAGTTCTTC. It yields the protein CASSYSLAYNEQFF. This chain uses TRBV6-5 with TRBJ2-1; perhaps TRBD2 as D (5 bases). Germline V lookup: CDR1 MNHEY, CDR2 SVGAGI. Trimming stripped 0 bases from V and 4 bases from J, with 7 bases between. The length of the CDR3 is 14 residues.